A single sample is the source of the 8 T cell receptor beta chains below, sequenced in a study of shared clonotypes between healthy human individuals (dated by TCRdb to 2020 to 2021). Library preparation employed the immunoSEQ multiplex PCR assay. What TCRdb holds here is the immuneACCESS table cut down to in-frame rearrangements. Part of the clones is not present; checked against another copy, under half of the missing clones reflect an unresolved V gene, and the others are unexplained. The sample table lists around 2,000,000 clones, about 95% of them with a count of one. The biggest ten clones account for approximately 1% of the sample. For the CD8 naive samples, CD45RO-negative cells were positively selected for CCR7, yielding a CD45RA+CCR7+ population from which TemRA cells were excluded. Sequencing was carried out using naive CD8+ T cells sorted from blood. The cell subset or site label corresponds to: CD45RA+CCR7+. These receptors were obtained from a man between 18 and 29 years old in good health.

Details on this clone: Other nucleotide sequences from this sample produce the same CDR3. CDR3 DNA sequence: TGTGCCAGCAGTTTAATTGGGGGGGATCAGCCCCAGCATTTT. Amino acids: CASSLIGGDQPQHF. The rearrangement uses TRBV27 and TRBJ1-5; possible D gene TRBD1, 5 bases. The CDR3 extends over 14 amino acids. Germline V gene lookup returns CDR1 MNHEY and CDR2 SMNVEV (reference sequence). V lost 2 bases and J lost 5, with 10 bases in between.

This clone was detected once. The chain has TRBV6-5 and TRBJ2-7; 8 positions agree with TRBD2. Germline trimming cut 6 bases from V and 4 bases from J; bases unmatched to any gene: 11. Germline CDR1 is MNHEY and CDR2 is SVGAGI. The CDR3 totals 15 residues. As DNA, the CDR3 is TGTGCCAGCAGCCCCTCGCCCGGACTAGCATACGAGCAGTACTTC. Protein product: CASSPSPGLAYEQYF.

The rearrangement joins TRBV7-2 to TRBJ2-7; D uncertain. V lost 1 base, J lost 2 bases, and 9 bases lay in between. Germline V CDR1 and CDR2: SGHTA, FQGNSA. The CDR3 runs to 14 residues. The CDR3 loop is CASSLERLAYEQYF. In DNA form, the CDR3 reads TGTGCCAGCAGCTTAGAGAGGTTAGCCTACGAGCAGTACTTC.

The V gene is TRBV7-9, the J gene TRBJ1-2, with TRBD1 identical over 9 bases. J gave up 3 bases and V 4 bases, and 12 bases lay outside the gene matches. The germline V gene has CDR1 SEHNR and CDR2 FQNEAQ (reference sequence). The CDR3 spans 17 residues. CDR3 residues: CASSSPLTGGDDYGYTF. For the CDR3, the DNA is TGTGCCAGCAGCTCTCCCTTAACAGGGGGCGATGACTATGGCTACACCTTC.

The chain joins TRBV9 to TRBJ2-2, with a tentative D call TRBD2 (7 bases). CDR3 length: 16 residues. V was trimmed by 4 bases and J by 2 bases, leaving 15 bases between them. CDR1 is SGDLS and CDR2 is YYNGEE in the germline V gene. The CDR3 DNA reads TGTGCCAGCAGCCACCCCGGGGGGACAAACACCGGGGAGCTGTTTTTT. Residues: CASSHPGGTNTGELFF.

As DNA, the CDR3 is TGTGCCAGCAGTTTATCCTCAACAGGGGTCAACTACGAGCAGTACTTC. As protein: CASSLSSTGVNYEQYF. This chain uses TRBV27 with TRBJ2-7; 7 bases are a match to TRBD1. The V and J ends lost 0 bases and 3 bases, in that order; junction bases with no gene match: 8. The CDR3 loop spans 16 amino acids. Germline CDR1 and CDR2: MNHEY and SMNVEV (reference sequence).

The V gene is TRBV7-2, the J gene TRBJ1-6; TRBD1 matches at 8 bases. J lost 3 bases, V lost 1 base, and 2 bases had no gene match. The length of the CDR3 is 16 residues. CDR1 SGHTA and CDR2 FQGNSA come from the germline V gene. CDR3 DNA: TGTGCCAGCAGCTTAGGTGGACAGGGCTATAATTCACCCCTCCACTTT. Translating gives CASSLGGQGYNSPLHF.

This rearrangement joins TRBV5-5 to TRBJ2-5; possibly TRBD1 or TRBD2 for D (5 bases each). The germline V and J ends were trimmed by 2 bases and 5 bases, with 25 bases remaining between them. The germline V gene has CDR1 SGHKS and CDR2 YYEKEE (reference sequence). CDR3 length: 18 amino acids. In DNA, the CDR3 is TGTGCCAGCAGCTTAAGGGAAGGGGAGACCTTAAATATGGAGACCCAGTACTTC. The encoded protein is CASSLREGETLNMETQYF.